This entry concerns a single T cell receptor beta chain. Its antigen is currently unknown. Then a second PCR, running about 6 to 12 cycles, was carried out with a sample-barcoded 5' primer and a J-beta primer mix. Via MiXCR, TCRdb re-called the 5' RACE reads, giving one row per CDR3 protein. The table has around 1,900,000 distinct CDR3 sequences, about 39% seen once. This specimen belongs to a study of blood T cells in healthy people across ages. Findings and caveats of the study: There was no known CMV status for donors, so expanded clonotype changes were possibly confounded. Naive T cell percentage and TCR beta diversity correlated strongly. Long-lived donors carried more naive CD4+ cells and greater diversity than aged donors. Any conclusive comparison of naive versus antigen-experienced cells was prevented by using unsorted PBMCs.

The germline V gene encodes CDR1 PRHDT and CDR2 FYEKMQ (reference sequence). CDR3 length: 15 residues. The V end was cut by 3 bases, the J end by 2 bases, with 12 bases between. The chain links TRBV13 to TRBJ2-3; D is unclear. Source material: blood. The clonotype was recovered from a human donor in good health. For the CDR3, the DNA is TGTGCCAGCAGCTTCCTGCCTTCCTTCACAGATACGCAGTATTTT. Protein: CASSFLPSFTDTQYF. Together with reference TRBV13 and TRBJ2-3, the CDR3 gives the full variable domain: AAGVIQSPRHLIKEKRETATLKCYPIPRHDTVYWYQQGPGQDPQFLISFYEKMQSDKGSIPDRFSAQQFSDYHSELNMSSLELGDSALYFCASSFLPSFTDTQYFGPGTRLTVL.